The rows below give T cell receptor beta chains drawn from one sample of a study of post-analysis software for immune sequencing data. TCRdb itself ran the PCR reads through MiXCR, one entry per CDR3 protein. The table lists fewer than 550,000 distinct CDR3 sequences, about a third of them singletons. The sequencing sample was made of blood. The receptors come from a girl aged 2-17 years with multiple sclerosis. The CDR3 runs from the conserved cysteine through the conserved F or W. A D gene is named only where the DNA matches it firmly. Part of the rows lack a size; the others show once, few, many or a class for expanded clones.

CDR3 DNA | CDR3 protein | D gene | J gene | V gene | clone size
TGTGCCAGCAGCTTAGATGGCAGATACTATGGCTACACCTTC | CASSLDGRYYGYTF | . | TRBJ1-2 | TRBV7-9 | few
TGTGCCAGCAGTTCCCCAGGGAGTCTTTATGGCTACACCTTC | CASSSPGSLYGYTF | . | TRBJ1-2 | TRBV12-3/TRBV12-4 | once
TGTGCCAGCACTACTACGGGGGGGAACTATGGCTACACCTTC | CASTTTGGNYGYTF | . | TRBJ1-2 | TRBV27 | .
TGTGCCACCAGCAGAGCGATAGACAGGGCACCAGAGACCCAGTACTTC | CATSRAIDRAPETQYF | TRBD1 | TRBJ2-5 | TRBV15 | few
TGCGCCAGCAGCTTACTAGTAGGAGACACTGAAGCTTTCTTT | CASSLLVGDTEAFF | . | TRBJ1-1 | TRBV5-1 | .
TGTGCCAGCAGGCCCTCGGGGGCCGGCGAGCAGTACTTC | CASRPSGAGEQYF | . | TRBJ2-7 | TRBV6-1 | few
TGTGCCAGCTCCGTGGACTCCTACAATGAGCAGTTCTTC | CASSVDSYNEQFF | . | TRBJ2-1 | TRBV6-5 | many
TGCAGTGCTAGAGATCAAGGTGGCCTAGCTGCGTACGAGCAGTACTTC | CSARDQGGLAAYEQYF | . | TRBJ2-7 | TRBV20-1 | few
TGTGCCAGCAGTACTCGGGACAGGGGGCAGGGTGAGCAGTACTTC | CASSTRDRGQGEQYF | TRBD1 | TRBJ2-5 | TRBV13 | .
TGTGCCAGCAGAATGGCGGCGAACACTGAAGCTTTCTTT | CASRMAANTEAFF | . | TRBJ1-1 | TRBV6-5 | few
TGCAGTGCTAGAGATTCGCCAGGGCCCTACGAGCAGTACTTC | CSARDSPGPYEQYF | . | TRBJ2-7 | TRBV20-1 | few
TGCGCCAGCAGCTTGGCCGGCGAGCAGTACTTC | CASSLAGEQYF | . | TRBJ2-7 | TRBV7-9 | few
TGTGCCAGCAGCTCTCGATCCGTCCAGACCCAGTTCTTC | CASSSRSVQTQFF | . | TRBJ2-1 | TRBV5-6 | .
TGTGCCAGCAGCCAAGATCTACTAGTGGATACGCAGTATTTT | CASSQDLLVDTQYF | . | TRBJ2-3 | TRBV4-2 | few
TGTGCCAGCAGTAAACAGGGGACCACTGAAGCTTTCTTT | CASSKQGTTEAFF | TRBD1 | TRBJ1-1 | TRBV5-5 | few
TGCGCCAGCAGCCAAGTAGGGGGACTAGCTAATGATGAGCAGTTCTTC | CASSQVGGLANDEQFF | TRBD2 | TRBJ2-1 | TRBV4-1 | few
TGCAGCGCGGCGGGACAGCTCACAGATACGCAGTATTTT | CSAAGQLTDTQYF | . | TRBJ2-3 | TRBV29-1 | .
TGTGCCAGCTCACCTCCCGATGAGGGAGCTTTCTTT | CASSPPDEGAFF | . | TRBJ1-1 | TRBV18 | .
TGTGCCAGCAGCTTATCGCCCCCCTACGAGCAGTACTTC | CASSLSPPYEQYF | . | TRBJ2-7 | TRBV13 | few
TGTGCCAGCAGCGGCTGGGGTTCGACCGGTAATGAAAAACTGTTTTTT | CASSGWGSTGNEKLFF | . | TRBJ1-4 | TRBV6-2/TRBV6-3 | .
TGCGCCAGCCGATTTCAGGGGACTAACTATGGCTACACCTTC | CASRFQGTNYGYTF | . | TRBJ1-2 | TRBV4-1 | few
TGTGCCAGCAGGCGACTAGCGGGGGGGCAGGCTAGCACCGGGGAGCTGTTTTTT | CASRRLAGGQASTGELFF | TRBD2 | TRBJ2-2 | TRBV6-1 | .
TGTGCCAGCAGCTTACCAGGGGGGGTGAACATGAACACTGAAGCTTTCTTT | CASSLPGGVNMNTEAFF | TRBD1 | TRBJ1-1 | TRBV11-2 | few
TGTGCCAGCAGTTACTCGGCCCTTGGGGGGAGTTCCATGAACACTGAAGCTTTCTTT | CASSYSALGGSSMNTEAFF | . | TRBJ1-1 | TRBV6-5 | .
TGTGCCAGCAGCTTAGGGTCCGAGATAGCGGGAAGTGTCACAGATACGCAGTATTTT | CASSLGSEIAGSVTDTQYF | TRBD2 | TRBJ2-3 | TRBV7-2 | .
TGTGCCAGCAGCTTAGGACTAGCGGGGGACCTGCACTCCTACAATGAGCAGTTCTTC | CASSLGLAGDLHSYNEQFF | TRBD2 | TRBJ2-1 | TRBV7-2 | .
TGTGCCAGCAGCGGGGGGACAGGGGTCTCGGAGACCCAGTACTTC | CASSGGTGVSETQYF | TRBD1 | TRBJ2-5 | TRBV5-4 | .
TGTGCCAGTAGTATGGCGAAGTGGGGATTTGGCTACACCTTC | CASSMAKWGFGYTF | . | TRBJ1-2 | TRBV19 | .
TGTGCCAGCAGCTTAGGACTTACTCCGGGACTAGCCGGCAATGAGCAGTACTTC | CASSLGLTPGLAGNEQYF | TRBD2 | TRBJ2-5 | TRBV7-8 | .
TGTGCCAGCAGTTGGACAGCCCTCAACCCGGACTATGGCTACACCTTC | CASSWTALNPDYGYTF | . | TRBJ1-2 | TRBV6-6 | .
TGTGCCAGCAAGGACCGCCTGGCCTACGAGCAGTACTTC | CASKDRLAYEQYF | . | TRBJ2-7 | TRBV25-1 | once
TGTGCCAGCAGCGCTACACGGGGGGAATACAATGAGCAGTTATTC | CASSATRGEYNEQLF | TRBD2 | TRBJ2-1 | TRBV7-8 | .
TGCGCCAGCAGCCAAGATACAGGTCTGAACACTGAAGCTTTCTTT | CASSQDTGLNTEAFF | . | TRBJ1-1 | TRBV4-1 | .
TGTGCCAGCTCACCAATGGGGGCCCACGAGCAGTACTTC | CASSPMGAHEQYF | . | TRBJ2-7 | TRBV18 | .
TGTGCCAGCAGTTTCAAGGGTTATGGCTACACCTTC | CASSFKGYGYTF | . | TRBJ1-2 | TRBV12-3/TRBV12-4 | .
TGTACCAGCAGCCCCATGCGTGGGTCCTTCCAAGAGACCCAGTACTTC | CTSSPMRGSFQETQYF | . | TRBJ2-5 | TRBV6-5 | .
TGCAGTGCTAGAAGGAGTGGGGGCACAGATACGCAGTATTTT | CSARRSGGTDTQYF | . | TRBJ2-3 | TRBV20-1 | .